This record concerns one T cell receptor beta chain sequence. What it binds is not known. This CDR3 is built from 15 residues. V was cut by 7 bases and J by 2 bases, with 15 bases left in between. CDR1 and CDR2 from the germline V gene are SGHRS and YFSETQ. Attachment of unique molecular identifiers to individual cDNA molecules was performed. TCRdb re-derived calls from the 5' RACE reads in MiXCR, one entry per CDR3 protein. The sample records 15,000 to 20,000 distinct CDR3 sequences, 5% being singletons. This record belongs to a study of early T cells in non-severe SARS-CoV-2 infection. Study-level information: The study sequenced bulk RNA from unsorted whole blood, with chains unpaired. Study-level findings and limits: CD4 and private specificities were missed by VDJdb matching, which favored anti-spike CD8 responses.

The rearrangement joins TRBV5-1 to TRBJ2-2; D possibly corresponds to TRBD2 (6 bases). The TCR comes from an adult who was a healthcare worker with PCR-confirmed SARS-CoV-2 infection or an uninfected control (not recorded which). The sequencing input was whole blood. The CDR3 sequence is CASRSGGINTGELFF. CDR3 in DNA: TGCGCCAGCCGCTCAGGCGGGATCAACACCGGGGAGCTGTTTTTT.